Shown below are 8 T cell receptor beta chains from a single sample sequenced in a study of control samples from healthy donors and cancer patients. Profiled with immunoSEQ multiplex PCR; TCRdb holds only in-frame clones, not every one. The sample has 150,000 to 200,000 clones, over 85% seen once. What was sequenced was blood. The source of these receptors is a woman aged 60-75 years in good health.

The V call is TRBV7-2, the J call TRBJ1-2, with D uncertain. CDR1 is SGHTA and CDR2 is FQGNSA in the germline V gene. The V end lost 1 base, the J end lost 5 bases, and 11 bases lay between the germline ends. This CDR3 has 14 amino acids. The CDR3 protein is CASSLEAQPYGYTF. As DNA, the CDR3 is TGTGCCAGCAGCTTAGAAGCCCAGCCTTATGGCTACACCTTC.

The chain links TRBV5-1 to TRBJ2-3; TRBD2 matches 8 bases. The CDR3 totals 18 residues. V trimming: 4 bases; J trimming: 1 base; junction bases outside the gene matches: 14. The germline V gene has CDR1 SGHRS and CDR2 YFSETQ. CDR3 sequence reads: CASSPAGRAGGRTDTQYF. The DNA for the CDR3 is TGCGCCAGCAGCCCGGCGGGACGGGCGGGGGGCCGCACAGATACGCAGTATTTT.

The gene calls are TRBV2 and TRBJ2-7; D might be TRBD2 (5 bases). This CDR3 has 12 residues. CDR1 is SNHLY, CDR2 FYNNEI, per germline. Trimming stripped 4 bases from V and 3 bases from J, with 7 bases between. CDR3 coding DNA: TGTGCCAGCAGTGGAGGGTACTACGAGCAGTACTTC. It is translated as CASSGGYYEQYF. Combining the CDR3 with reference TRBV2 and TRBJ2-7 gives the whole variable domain EPEVTQTPSHQVTQMGQEVILRCVPISNHLYFYWYRQILGQKVEFLVSFYNNEISEKSEIFDDQFSVERPDGSNFTLKIRSTKLEDSAMYFCASSGGYYEQYFGPGTRLTVT.

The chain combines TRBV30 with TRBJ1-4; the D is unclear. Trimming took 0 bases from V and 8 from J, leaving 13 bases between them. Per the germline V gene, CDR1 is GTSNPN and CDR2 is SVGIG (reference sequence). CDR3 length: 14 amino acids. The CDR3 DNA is TGTGCCTGGAGTGTAGGCCCGCAAGTGGAAAAACTGTTTTTT. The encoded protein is CAWSVGPQVEKLFF.

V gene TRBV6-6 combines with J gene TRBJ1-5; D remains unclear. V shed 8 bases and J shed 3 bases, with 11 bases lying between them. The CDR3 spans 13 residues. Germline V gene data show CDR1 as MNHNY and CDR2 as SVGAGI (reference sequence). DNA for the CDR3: TGTGCCAGCCACACCCTGGACAATCAGCCCCAGCATTTT. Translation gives CASHTLDNQPQHF.

CDR3 DNA: TGTGCCAGCAGCCGACATAGGGCCCAAGACTACAATGAGCAGTTCTTC. Its protein product is CASSRHRAQDYNEQFF. The V call is TRBV6-6, the J call TRBJ2-1; no firm D call. The CDR3 covers 16 residues. The germline V gene encodes CDR1 MNHNY and CDR2 SVGAGI (reference sequence). V dropped 6 bases and J dropped 3 bases, with 18 bases sitting between them.

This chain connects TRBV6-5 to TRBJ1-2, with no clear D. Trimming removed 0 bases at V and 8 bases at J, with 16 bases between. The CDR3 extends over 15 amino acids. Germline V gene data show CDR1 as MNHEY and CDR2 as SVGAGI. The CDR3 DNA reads TGTGCCAGCAGTTACTCTTCCGGGGATCCCCTGGGCTACACCTTC. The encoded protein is CASSYSSGDPLGYTF.

The CDR3 loop is CASSSRGQGGNTEAFF. Here the CDR3 DNA reads TGTGCCAGCAGCTCCCGCGGACAGGGGGGTAACACTGAAGCTTTCTTT. This rearrangement joins TRBV5-8 to TRBJ1-1; 10 positions agree with TRBD1. The CDR3 is 16 residues long. The J segment lost 2 bases and the V segment lost 3 bases, leaving 7 bases of the junction unmatched. CDR1 is SGHTS, CDR2 YDEGEE, per germline.